Shown below are 31 T cell receptor beta chains from a single sample sequenced in a study of naive and memory T cell subsets. Both TRBC1 and TRBC2 were covered by a beta constant-region primer of two equimolar oligonucleotides. Four rounds of PCR amplified the ligated cDNA using nested alpha and beta constant-region primers plus SP2. TCRdb redid the calling of the UMI-ligation and nested PCR reads with MiXCR, one entry per CDR3 protein. The data contain about 120,000 distinct CDR3 sequences, roughly 36% of them singletons. What was sequenced was central memory CD4+ T cells from blood. The receptors were gathered from a human donor in good health.

There are a few counts of this clonotype. V gene TRBV7-8 combines with J gene TRBJ2-7; the D gene is possibly TRBD1 (6 bases). CDR1 SGHVS and CDR2 FQNEAQ come from the germline V gene. The CDR3 contains 13 residues. With 4 bases removed from V and 4 bases from J, the gap between germline ends came to 11 bases. In DNA, the CDR3 is TGTGCCAGCAGCTCAAGGGGGATGTACGAGCAGTACTTC. This translates into CASSSRGMYEQYF.

V is TRBV6-1 and J is TRBJ2-3; 7 bases line up with TRBD2. This CDR3 comprises 14 residues. Looked up from germline, CDR1 is MNHNS and CDR2 is SASEGT. The ends lost 3 bases at V and 2 bases at J; junction bases unmatched: 2. In DNA form, the CDR3 reads TGTGCCAGCAGTGAGCGGGGGATCACAGATACGCAGTATTTT. Protein: CASSERGITDTQYF.

This clonotype was counted ten times or more. The rearrangement joins TRBV20-1 to TRBJ2-3, with 7 nucleotides matching TRBD2. Germline CDR1 reads DFQATT; CDR2 reads SNEGSKA (reference sequence). The CDR3 covers 12 residues. The V and J ends lost 1 base and 5 bases, in that order; junction bases with no gene match: 0. CDR3 in amino acids: CSARAGGDTQYF. DNA for the CDR3: TGCAGTGCTAGAGCGGGGGGAGATACGCAGTATTTT.

In its sample, this clonotype was seen many times. The chain couples TRBV20-1 to TRBJ2-5, with D possibly TRBD2 on 5 matching bases. This CDR3 has 14 amino acids. Deletions cut 6 bases from V and 3 bases from J, with 17 bases between. CDR1 is DFQATT, CDR2 SNEGSKA, per germline (reference sequence). The CDR3, as DNA: TGCAGTGCGTGGACGGCGGGTAAAAAAGAGACCCAGTACTTC. Protein sequence: CSAWTAGKKETQYF.

This clonotype was found a few times. The V call is TRBV6-2 or TRBV6-3, the J call TRBJ2-3; 8 positions match TRBD2. The germline V gene encodes CDR1 MNHEY and CDR2 SVGEGT. After removal of 3 bases from V and 5 bases from J, the junction contained 10 bases not matched to a gene. The CDR3 is 16 amino acids. This CDR3 is CASSYRKLAGGDTQYF. The CDR3 DNA reads TGTGCCAGCAGTTATCGCAAGTTGGCGGGAGGAGATACGCAGTATTTT.

In this sample, this clonotype turned up many times. The CDR3 bases are TGTGCCACCGGGACTAGCGGGAGTGGGGGCAATGAGCAGTTCTTC. Amino acids: CATGTSGSGGNEQFF. This chain links TRBV10-3 with TRBJ2-1; 14 positions agree with TRBD2. The CDR3 runs to 15 residues. CDR1 ENHRY and CDR2 SYGVKD come from the germline V gene. Trimming took 10 bases from V and 6 from J; bases not matched to a gene: 8.

The sample holds a few counts of this clonotype. The chain employs TRBV28 and TRBJ2-3; 8 bases line up with TRBD2. CDR3 length: 15 amino acids. The germline V gene encodes CDR1 MDHEN and CDR2 SYDVKM. The V and J ends lost 8 bases and 1 base, in that order; junction bases with no gene match: 8. CDR3 nucleotides: TGTGCCAGCGCCGGCGGGAGGTTCGGCACAGATACGCAGTATTTT. As protein: CASAGGRFGTDTQYF.

This clonotype was seen ten or more times. The gene calls are TRBV30 and TRBJ2-5; D remains unclear. The V end lost 3 bases, the J end lost 3 bases, and 5 bases lay between the germline ends. Germline V gives CDR1 GTSNPN, CDR2 SVGIG (reference sequence). CDR3 length: 11 amino acids. CDR3 coding DNA: TGTGCCTGGAGAGCCGAAGAGACCCAGTACTTC. It is translated as CAWRAEETQYF.

The gene calls are TRBV18 and TRBJ2-3; D call uncertain. CDR1 and CDR2 (germline): KGHSH, LQKENI. Trimming removed 3 bases at V and 4 bases at J, with 8 bases between. The CDR3 contains 13 residues. CDR3 sequence: CASSPPEADTQYF. The CDR3 coding sequence is TGTGCCAGCTCACCTCCGGAAGCAGATACGCAGTATTTT.

The J gene is TRBJ2-4, the V gene TRBV7-6; TRBD1 or TRBD2 may be the D gene (5 bases each). The CDR3 consists of 14 residues. V dropped 2 bases and J dropped 5 bases, with 10 bases sitting between them. Looked up from germline, CDR1 is SGHVS and CDR2 is FNYEAQ. CDR3 DNA sequence: TGTGCCAGCAGCTTATCTGGGGACGAAAACATTCAGTACTTC. Translating gives CASSLSGDENIQYF.

CDR3 amino acids: CASSLAQGNTGELFF. CDR3 DNA sequence: TGCGCCAGCAGCTTGGCTCAGGGGAACACCGGGGAGCTGTTTTTT. V gene TRBV5-1 combines with J gene TRBJ2-2, with D maybe TRBD1 (5 bases). Germline V gives CDR1 SGHRS, CDR2 YFSETQ. This CDR3 is 15 amino acids long. Trimming pared 0 bases from V and 1 base from J, leaving 7 bases between.

The chain recombines TRBV2 with TRBJ2-7; 8 bases fit TRBD1. Trimming at V came to 6 bases and at J to 6 bases, leaving 10 bases not matched to a gene. CDR3 size: 14 residues. Germline CDR1 reads SNHLY; CDR2 reads FYNNEI. CDR3 sequence reads: CASRGTGDTLEQYF. DNA for the CDR3: TGTGCCAGCAGAGGGACAGGTGATACTCTCGAGCAGTACTTC.

J is TRBJ1-2 and V is TRBV20-1, with TRBD1 as a possible D gene (6 bases). Trimming shortened V by 3 bases and J by 7 bases, and 18 bases separated the two germline ends. The germline V gene encodes CDR1 DFQATT and CDR2 SNEGSKA (reference sequence). There are 14 residues in the CDR3. The CDR3 coding sequence is TGCAGTGCTAGCCCGACAGGCCCCGGGAGTGGCTACACCTTC. It translates to CSASPTGPGSGYTF.

The chain is built from TRBV20-1 and TRBJ2-3, with TRBD2 identical over 9 bases. V gave up 3 bases and J gave up 3 bases; unmatched junction bases: 13. CDR1 and CDR2 from the germline V gene are DFQATT and SNEGSKA (reference sequence). The CDR3 has 17 amino acids. Here the CDR3 DNA reads TGCAGTGCTAGGACGAAACCTAGCGGGATTTGGACAGATACGCAGTATTTT. As protein: CSARTKPSGIWTDTQYF.

The chain carries TRBV12-3 or TRBV12-4 and TRBJ2-2, with D hard to call. Trimming pared 3 bases from V and 6 bases from J, leaving 5 bases between. This CDR3 contains 12 residues. The CDR3 protein is CASSFSAGELFF. The CDR3 nucleotides are TGTGCCAGCAGTTTTTCAGCCGGGGAGCTGTTTTTT.

This clonotype came up once. This chain links TRBV5-1 with TRBJ2-1; D remains ambiguous. This CDR3 has 13 residues. The germline V gene encodes CDR1 SGHRS and CDR2 YFSETQ. V shed 1 base and J shed 9 bases, with 11 bases lying between them. CDR3 protein: CASSLSETAEQFF. The CDR3 bases are TGCGCCAGCAGCTTGTCCGAGACCGCTGAGCAGTTCTTC.

The CDR3: CSVKRQGGMDTEAFF. DNA of the CDR3: TGCAGCGTTAAGAGACAGGGTGGAATGGACACTGAAGCTTTCTTT. V and J are TRBV29-1 and TRBJ1-1; 7 nucleotides line up with TRBD1. Germline V gene data show CDR1 as SQVTM and CDR2 as ANQGSEA. CDR3 length equals 15 residues. V trimming: 5 bases; J trimming: 3 bases; junction bases outside the gene matches: 12.

Only a few counts were recorded for this clonotype. The rearrangement links TRBV5-1 to TRBJ1-5, with TRBD1 as a possible D gene (5 bases). Between the trimmed V and J ends, which lost 4 bases and 0 bases, there was a span of 20 bases. Looked up from germline, CDR1 is SGHRS and CDR2 is YFSETQ. The CDR3 is 18 amino acids. CDR3 bases: TGCGCCAGCAGCATCCGGGACCGCCGACCCTATAGCAATCAGCCCCAGCATTTT. It encodes CASSIRDRRPYSNQPQHF.

The gene calls are TRBV30 and TRBJ1-1; D ambiguous. CDR3 length: 14 residues. Germline CDR1 and CDR2: GTSNPN and SVGIG (reference sequence). Between the trimmed V and J ends, which lost 6 bases and 4 bases, there was a span of 18 bases. CDR3 in amino acids: CACLLGRATTEAFF. The CDR3 DNA reads TGTGCCTGCTTACTGGGGAGGGCGACCACTGAAGCTTTCTTT.

The genes are TRBV6-2 or TRBV6-3 and TRBJ2-7; 7 bases align to TRBD2. With 6 bases clipped from V and 4 bases from J, the junction kept 9 bases outside the gene matches. Germline V lookup: CDR1 MNHEY, CDR2 SVGEGT. The CDR3 totals 14 residues. CDR3 DNA sequence: TGTGCCAGCAGCCGCCCGGGAGGAGTATACGAGCAGTACTTC. This gives the protein CASSRPGGVYEQYF.

The gene calls are TRBV7-9 and TRBJ1-2; D remains ambiguous. Deletions cut 11 bases from V and 3 bases from J, with 19 bases between. This CDR3 spans 14 amino acids. The V gene's germline CDR1 is SEHNR and CDR2 FQNEAQ (reference sequence). The CDR3 sequence is CAGGPTQQDYGYTF. The CDR3 DNA reads TGTGCCGGAGGACCGACGCAACAAGACTATGGCTACACCTTC.

In this sample, this clonotype turned up a few times. The gene calls are TRBV7-9 and TRBJ2-4; D uncertain. This CDR3 has 11 amino acids. Germline V gene data show CDR1 as SEHNR and CDR2 as FQNEAQ (reference sequence). The V end was cut by 8 bases, the J end by 12 bases, with 14 bases between. The CDR3 region has the DNA TGTGCCAGCTCGAACGGATCGGGTCAGTACTTC. The encoded protein is CASSNGSGQYF.

V gene TRBV6-6 combines with J gene TRBJ1-6; D is ambiguous. CDR3 length equals 13 residues. Trimming cost V 4 bases and J 6 bases, with 7 bases left between them. Germline loops: CDR1 MNHNY, CDR2 SVGAGI (reference sequence). This CDR3 is CASSSIFNSPLHF. Here the CDR3 DNA reads TGTGCCAGCAGTTCCATCTTTAATTCACCCCTCCACTTT.

This rearrangement joins TRBV6-1 to TRBJ2-4; 10 nucleotides match TRBD2. Germline V lookup: CDR1 MNHNS, CDR2 SASEGT. This CDR3 is built from 14 residues. The J segment lost 12 bases and the V segment lost 2 bases, leaving 7 bases of the junction unmatched. Here the CDR3 DNA reads TGTGCCAGCAGTGAATCTAGCGGGAGTGCGGGTCAGTACTTC. The encoded protein is CASSESSGSAGQYF.

V usage is TRBV18 and J usage is TRBJ1-2; TRBD1 is a possible D gene (5 bases). The CDR3 contains 17 residues. V lost 1 base, J lost 7 bases, and 22 bases lay in between. Germline loops: CDR1 KGHSH, CDR2 LQKENI. In nucleotides, the CDR3 is TGTGCCAGCTCACCACTCCCGCGGATAACAGGCTTTTTTGGCTACACCTTC. Its protein is CASSPLPRITGFFGYTF.

V usage is TRBV7-2 and J usage is TRBJ2-1; D perhaps matches TRBD2 (6 bases). Trimming stripped 2 bases from V and 5 bases from J, with 10 bases between. The CDR3 contains 14 residues. Germline V gives CDR1 SGHTA, CDR2 FQGNSA. For the CDR3, the DNA is TGTGCCAGCAGCTTAATGGGAGGTAACAATGAGCAGTTCTTC. As protein: CASSLMGGNNEQFF.

This clonotype was counted between two and nine times. CDR3 in amino acids: CSARSRRGTGGTEETQYF. In DNA, the CDR3 is TGCAGTGCTAGAAGCCGCAGGGGGACAGGGGGGACGGAGGAGACCCAGTACTTC. The chain uses TRBV20-1 and TRBJ2-5, with 11 nucleotides matching TRBD1. After removal of 2 bases from V and 5 bases from J, the junction contained 16 bases not matched to a gene. Germline V gives CDR1 DFQATT, CDR2 SNEGSKA (reference sequence). The CDR3 is made up of 18 amino acids.

The sample holds a few counts of this clonotype. This chain joins TRBV30 and TRBJ1-2; no clear D. V lost 4 bases and J lost 7, with 16 bases in between. The germline gives CDR1 GTSNPN, CDR2 SVGIG (reference sequence). The length of the CDR3 is 13 residues. CDR3 region: CAWTLNSESGYTF. CDR3 nucleotides: TGTGCCTGGACCCTTAACAGCGAGAGTGGCTACACCTTC.

The chain has TRBV11-2 and TRBJ2-5; D is perhaps TRBD1 (6 bases). Germline CDR1 is SGHAT and CDR2 is FQNNGV. V shed 6 bases and J shed 1 base, with 9 bases lying between them. The CDR3 runs to 13 residues. The CDR3 region has the DNA TGTGCCAGCAGTACAGGGATCCAAGAGACCCAGTACTTC. Residues: CASSTGIQETQYF. The whole variable domain, filled in from reference TRBV11-2 and TRBJ2-5, reads EAGVAQSPRYKIIEKRQSVAFWCNPISGHATLYWYQQILGQGPKLLIQFQNNGVVDDSQLPKDRFSAERLKGVDSTLKIQPAKLEDSAVYLCASSTGIQETQYFGPGTRLLVL.

The genes are TRBV28 and TRBJ2-7; D call uncertain. The CDR3 has 13 amino acids. Trimming shortened V by 5 bases and J by 5 bases, and 13 bases separated the two germline ends. Germline CDR1 is MDHEN and CDR2 is SYDVKM. The CDR3 region has the DNA TGTGCCAGCAGTCTATCGGTATACGACGAGCAGTACTTC. Residues: CASSLSVYDEQYF.

The CDR3 coding sequence is TGTGCCAGCAGAGGCGGGCTCCGATCGAACACTGAAGCTTTCTTT. Protein: CASRGGLRSNTEAFF. The chain uses TRBV14 and TRBJ1-1; D ambiguous. This CDR3 spans 15 amino acids. V lost 6 bases and J lost 1, with 15 bases in between. Germline values: CDR1 SGHDN, CDR2 FVKESK.